These 28 T cell receptor beta chains came from one sample sequenced in a study of cytomegalovirus exposure and HLA in healthy donors. PCR primers comprised 60 Vbeta and 13 Jbeta primers. The method was immunoSEQ multiplex PCR; TCRdb's version includes in-frame clones alone and lacks a portion of them. Of 200,000 to 250,000 clones listed, approximately 88% were seen once; the top ten hold roughly 0.71%. The sequencing input was PBMCs. These receptors were taken from a boy aged 2-9 years in good health and CMV-seronegative.

This chain links TRBV5-1 with TRBJ2-5, with 7 nucleotides matching TRBD2. The V gene's germline CDR1 is SGHRS and CDR2 YFSETQ. This CDR3 region has 15 residues. Trimming cost V 0 bases and J 4 bases; bases outside gene matches: 6. CDR3 sequence: CASSLGGGYSETQYF. DNA of the CDR3: TGCGCCAGCAGCTTGGGGGGAGGGTACTCAGAGACCCAGTACTTC.

V is TRBV27 and J is TRBJ2-1; 8 bases are a match to TRBD2. This CDR3 spans 17 amino acids. The germline CDR1 and CDR2 sequences are MNHEY and SMNVEV (reference sequence). V was pared by 6 bases and J by 8 bases, with 18 bases of the junction left unmatched. This chain's CDR3 is CASSPLMRLAGGDEQFF. The CDR3 DNA follows: TGTGCCAGCAGCCCCCTCATGCGGCTAGCGGGTGGCGATGAGCAGTTCTTC.

V usage is TRBV5-6 and J usage is TRBJ2-2, with TRBD2 as a possible D gene (5 bases). Germline V CDR1 and CDR2: SGHDT, YYEEEE. V dropped 3 bases and J dropped 5 bases, with 11 bases sitting between them. The CDR3 is 14 amino acids. This CDR3 reads CASSSGLETGELFF. The CDR3 nucleotides are TGTGCCAGCAGCTCCGGACTTGAAACCGGGGAGCTGTTTTTT.

This chain links TRBV5-6 with TRBJ1-4, with D uncertain. Trimming pared 0 bases from V and 0 bases from J, leaving 6 bases between. This CDR3 spans 15 amino acids. The V gene's germline CDR1 is SGHDT and CDR2 YYEEEE. CDR3 region: CASSLVGPTNEKLFF. CDR3 DNA: TGTGCCAGCAGCTTGGTTGGGCCAACTAATGAAAAACTGTTTTTT.

CDR3 DNA: TGTGCCGCAGGACAGGGGGCAGATACGCAGTATTTT. Its protein product is CAAGQGADTQYF. The chain employs TRBV10-3 and TRBJ2-3; 10 bases align to TRBD1. The germline V gene has CDR1 ENHRY and CDR2 SYGVKD. The CDR3 runs to 12 residues. J gave up 4 bases and V 11 bases, and 3 bases lay outside the gene matches.

The chain links TRBV9 to TRBJ2-5; 7 bases line up with TRBD2. Germline-derived CDR1 and CDR2 are SGDLS and YYNGEE. The CDR3 length is 14 residues. V was clipped by 4 bases and J by 8 bases; unmatched bases: 11. The CDR3 DNA follows: TGTGCCAGCAGCCCCGGGAGGACTACACGAACCCAGTACTTC. Translated: CASSPGRTTRTQYF.

The chain links TRBV10-3 to TRBJ2-1; tentative D call: TRBD1 (5 bases). Germline V lookup: CDR1 ENHRY, CDR2 SYGVKD. This CDR3 comprises 13 residues. V shed 11 bases and J shed 8 bases, with 19 bases lying between them. Here the CDR3 DNA reads TGTGCCCCGTTGGGGCGGAATCACGATGAGCAGTTCTTC. This encodes CAPLGRNHDEQFF.

The chain employs TRBV27 and TRBJ2-3; D uncertain. Trimming took off 3 bases at V and 5 bases at J, with 3 bases between the two ends. The germline V gene has CDR1 MNHEY and CDR2 SMNVEV (reference sequence). This CDR3 has 11 amino acids. Here the CDR3 DNA reads TGTGCCAGCAGTTTCGGAGATACGCAGTATTTT. Translating it yields CASSFGDTQYF.

This clone was seen a single time. The chain employs TRBV9 and TRBJ1-2; D gene uncertain. The CDR3 is 13 residues long. Trimming stripped 0 bases from V and 4 bases from J, with 7 bases between. Germline CDR1 is SGDLS and CDR2 is YYNGEE. In DNA form, the CDR3 reads TGTGCCAGCAGCGTAGATTCAGGCTATGGCTACACCTTC. Translating gives CASSVDSGYGYTF.

J is TRBJ2-3 and V is TRBV15, with 11 bases identical to TRBD2. The V gene's germline CDR1 is LNHNV and CDR2 YYDKDF (reference sequence). The trim removed 0 bases at V and 3 bases at J, leaving 8 bases unmatched. The length of the CDR3 is 18 residues. CDR3 nucleotides: TGTGCCACCAGCAGAGATCTGCTAGCGGGAGGCTCGACAGATACGCAGTATTTT. It is translated as CATSRDLLAGGSTDTQYF.

The chain carries TRBV4-1 and TRBJ2-1, with TRBD1 identical over 8 bases. The CDR3 has 15 amino acids. The V gene end was trimmed by 6 bases and the J gene end by 4 bases; junction bases not matched to a gene: 8. Germline V gene sequence: CDR1 MGHRA, CDR2 YSYEKL. CDR3 loop: CASRYDRGKYNEQFF. The DNA of the CDR3 is TGCGCCAGCAGATATGACAGGGGCAAGTACAATGAGCAGTTCTTC.

V usage is TRBV11-3 and J usage is TRBJ2-1, with 13 bases aligning to TRBD2. V dropped 5 bases and J dropped 11; count of bases not matched to a gene: 21. Per the germline V gene, CDR1 is SGHNT and CDR2 is YENEEA. The CDR3 is made up of 19 amino acids. CDR3 coding DNA: TGTGCCAGCAGCCAAGGGGGGGGGACTAGCGGGATTTTCCCCCCGCAGCAGTTCTTC. This encodes CASSQGGGTSGIFPPQQFF.

There are a few counts of this clone. The genes are TRBV6-6 and TRBJ2-7; 13 nucleotides line up with TRBD2. The CDR3 extends over 12 amino acids. V shed 6 bases and J 10 bases; nucleotides not matched to a gene: 3. CDR1 is MNHNY and CDR2 is SVGAGI in the germline V gene (reference sequence). CDR3 nucleotide sequence: TGTGCCAGCAGAGGACTAGCGGGAGTCCAGTACTTC. Translated, it gives CASRGLAGVQYF.

The V call is TRBV5-1, the J call TRBJ2-1; D is perhaps TRBD1 (6 bases). The CDR3 consists of 14 residues. Trimming removed 4 bases at V and 3 bases at J, with 11 bases between. Germline CDR1 is SGHRS and CDR2 is YFSETQ. The DNA for the CDR3 is TGCGCCAGCAGCCTAGGGGGACACTACAATGAGCAGTTCTTC. It codes for CASSLGGHYNEQFF.

The V gene is TRBV7-6, the J gene TRBJ2-3; D uncertain. There are 14 residues in the CDR3. Germline V CDR1 and CDR2: SGHVS, FNYEAQ. Trimming cost V 7 bases and J 0 bases, with 11 bases left between them. The CDR3 protein is CASTKRGSTDTQYF. The CDR3 DNA sequence: TGTGCCAGCACTAAACGAGGTAGCACAGATACGCAGTATTTT.

The rearrangement joins TRBV13 to TRBJ2-1, with TRBD2 identical over 9 bases. Germline V gene data show CDR1 as PRHDT and CDR2 as FYEKMQ (reference sequence). The CDR3 is 16 amino acids. V shed 3 bases, J shed 4 bases, and the junction held 7 bases outside the gene matches. CDR3 amino acids: CASSLRLAERYNEQFF. Written as DNA, the CDR3 is TGTGCCAGCAGCTTGCGACTAGCGGAGAGGTACAATGAGCAGTTCTTC.

This clone showed up just a few times. The chain couples TRBV2 to TRBJ1-1, with D possibly TRBD1 on 5 matching bases. The CDR3 has 16 amino acids. Per germline, CDR1 SNHLY and CDR2 FYNNEI. Deletions cut 6 bases from V and 1 base from J, with 18 bases between. This CDR3 is CASRTSLDRKNTEAFF. The CDR3 bases are TGTGCCAGCAGGACCTCCCTTGACAGAAAGAACACTGAAGCTTTCTTT.

The V call is TRBV27, the J call TRBJ2-1; 9 positions match TRBD2. The germline V gene encodes CDR1 MNHEY and CDR2 SMNVEV (reference sequence). The ends lost 3 bases at V and 13 bases at J; junction bases unmatched: 13. This CDR3 spans 15 amino acids. The CDR3 sequence is CASSLGGTSLEYQFF. The DNA for the CDR3 is TGTGCCAGCAGTTTGGGGGGGACTAGCCTCGAGTATCAGTTCTTC.

The J gene is TRBJ2-5, the V gene TRBV27; 8 bases are a match to TRBD1. The CDR3 extends over 14 amino acids. From germline, CDR1 is MNHEY and CDR2 SMNVEV (reference sequence). V lost 2 bases and J lost 6; bases outside the gene matches: 5. This CDR3 is CASSLGTGGQTQYF. The CDR3 DNA sequence: TGTGCCAGCAGTTTAGGGACAGGCGGACAGACCCAGTACTTC.

The DNA for the CDR3 is TGCGCCAGCAAGGGACTAGCGAATAATGAGCAGTTCTTC. Residues: CASKGLANNEQFF. The chain carries TRBV5-1 and TRBJ2-1; 10 positions match TRBD2. With 6 bases clipped from V and 7 bases from J, the junction kept 4 bases outside the gene matches. The CDR3 is 13 amino acids. Germline V gene lookup returns CDR1 SGHRS and CDR2 YFSETQ.

Details on this clone: At the DNA level, this CDR3 is encoded by other sequences in the same sample as well. V is TRBV29-1 and J is TRBJ1-1; D gene ambiguous. Germline CDR1 reads SQVTM; CDR2 reads ANQGSEA. This CDR3 is built from 13 residues. V was pared by 1 base and J by 0 bases, with 6 bases between. CDR3 nucleotides: TGCAGCGTTGAAGGAGAGGTGAACACTGAAGCTTTCTTT. The encoded protein is CSVEGEVNTEAFF.

This chain joins TRBV7-9 and TRBJ2-1, with 13 bases fitting TRBD2. CDR3 length: 16 amino acids. The trim removed 4 bases at V and 8 bases at J, leaving 8 bases unmatched. Germline V gene lookup returns CDR1 SEHNR and CDR2 FQNEAQ (reference sequence). CDR3 in DNA: TGTGCCAGCAGCTCTAGGACTAGCGGGAGCCCCGATGAGCAGTTCTTC. It yields the protein CASSSRTSGSPDEQFF.

The chain recombines TRBV7-9 with TRBJ2-2; D may be TRBD1 (6 bases). CDR1 SEHNR and CDR2 FQNEAQ come from the germline V gene (reference sequence). This CDR3 region has 14 residues. The V end lost 5 bases, the J end lost 4 bases, and 11 bases lay between the germline ends. CDR3 sequence reads: CASSPGHSTGELFF. The CDR3 DNA reads as TGTGCCAGCAGCCCGGGACATAGCACCGGGGAGCTGTTTTTT.

This clone was picked up a small number of times. The rearrangement uses TRBV6-5 and TRBJ1-5; 9 bases are shared with TRBD1. J was trimmed by 8 bases and V by 9 bases; bases with no gene match: 14. The V gene's germline CDR1 is MNHEY and CDR2 SVGAGI. CDR3 size: 15 residues. The CDR3 bases are TGTGCCAGTTCCGTAGACAGGGGGAGGTTTAAGCCCCAGCATTTT. Translating gives CASSVDRGRFKPQHF.

The chain carries TRBV6-5 and TRBJ2-7; tentatively, D is TRBD2 (6 bases). This CDR3 has 16 residues. Germline-derived CDR1 and CDR2 are MNHEY and SVGAGI. The V gene lost 2 bases and the J gene lost 0 bases, with 14 bases spanning the gap. CDR3 amino acids: CASSYTGGGSSYEQYF. The CDR3 region has the DNA TGTGCCAGCAGTTACACCGGAGGAGGGAGCTCCTACGAGCAGTACTTC.

The chain employs TRBV21-1 and TRBJ2-2; the table's TRBD2 call for D was not verified on the DNA. TRBV21-1 constitutes a pseudogene. The CDR3 has 14 amino acids. In DNA, the CDR3 is TGTGCCAGCAGCAAAGCGCCGAGGAGGGGGGAGCTGTTTTTT. This encodes CASSKAPRRGELFF.

The chain combines TRBV11-2 with TRBJ1-4; unclear D gene. The V end lost 2 bases, the J end lost 2 bases, and 15 bases lay between the germline ends. This CDR3 spans 17 amino acids. From germline, CDR1 is SGHAT and CDR2 FQNNGV. CDR3 DNA: TGTGCCAGCAGCTTAAGTCCATGGGCGGGCACTAATGAAAAACTGTTTTTT. Translating gives CASSLSPWAGTNEKLFF.

The chain has TRBV9 and TRBJ2-3, with D perhaps matching TRBD2 (7 bases). Trimming cost V 4 bases and J 4 bases, with 16 bases left between them. The CDR3 runs 15 residues. CDR1 is SGDLS and CDR2 is YYNGEE in the germline V gene. The CDR3 sequence is CASSLGGGSADTQYF. The CDR3, as DNA: TGTGCCAGCAGCCTAGGGGGAGGGTCGGCAGATACGCAGTATTTT.